A single sample gave rise to the 20 T cell receptor beta chains below, sequenced in a study of Ad26.COV2.S vaccination and SARS-CoV-2 variants. Clones were sequenced by immunoSEQ multiplex PCR, and TCRdb holds only the in-frame ones, with some missing. Found here are about 350,000 clones, around nine tenths of them singletons; the top ten hold about 5%. Noted treatment: some 20 received Ad26.COV2.S at low or high dose, single or two shots; about 5 received placebo; per-sample allocation not given. Vaccine and placebo recipients were sampled on day 63 after the first injection. The material sequenced was peripheral blood, taken in a trial of Ad26.COV2.S vaccine versus placebo. All receptors come from a person aged 18-65 years who received the Ad26.COV2.S COVID-19 vaccine or a placebo.

The chain is built from TRBV4-2 and TRBJ2-2, with 10 bases identical to TRBD2. V was pared by 0 bases and J by 6 bases, with 10 bases of the junction left unmatched. This CDR3 has 18 amino acids. Per the germline V gene, CDR1 is LGHNA and CDR2 is YNFKEQ. The CDR3 nucleotides are TGTGCCAGCAGCCAAGATCCCAGCGGGGGGGCTTTTGCCGGGGAGCTGTTTTTT. Amino acid sequence: CASSQDPSGGAFAGELFF.

The chain uses TRBV18 and TRBJ2-5; D unresolved. The CDR3 runs 16 residues. The germline V gene has CDR1 KGHSH and CDR2 LQKENI. The ends were cut back, 6 bases at V and 6 bases at J, with 23 bases in the middle. The CDR3, as DNA: TGTGCCAGCTCTCCAGCACCGAGTAACCCCGTTCAGACCCAGTACTTC. Translated, it gives CASSPAPSNPVQTQYF.

V gene TRBV10-1 combines with J gene TRBJ2-5; 7 bases map to TRBD2. J gave up 4 bases and V 2 bases, and 7 bases lay outside the gene matches. The CDR3 extends over 15 amino acids. The germline V gene encodes CDR1 WNHNN and CDR2 SYGVQD (reference sequence). The CDR3 bases are TGCGCCAGCAGTGAGCGAGGAAGGGAGGGAGAGACCCAGTACTTC. Translating gives CASSERGREGETQYF.

This clone was detected only once. The chain recombines TRBV30 with TRBJ2-1, with D unresolved. Trimming took off 0 bases at V and 0 bases at J, with 6 bases between the two ends. This CDR3 is built from 14 residues. Germline V gene sequence: CDR1 GTSNPN, CDR2 SVGIG (reference sequence). The CDR3 here is CAWSVLSSYNEQFF. DNA for the CDR3: TGTGCCTGGAGTGTCCTTAGCTCCTACAATGAGCAGTTCTTC. Looking up the rest from reference TRBV30 and TRBJ2-1 gives the full variable domain: SQTIHQWPATLVQPVGSPLSLECTVEGTSNPNLYWYRQAAGRGLQLLFYSVGIGQISSEVPQNLSASRPQDRQFILSSKKLLLSDSGFYLCAWSVLSSYNEQFFGPGTRLTVL.

The rearrangement uses TRBV28 and TRBJ1-2; 8 positions match TRBD1. Germline V lookup: CDR1 MDHEN, CDR2 SYDVKM. CDR3 length: 16 residues. V lost 6 bases to trimming and J lost 3 bases; unmatched junction nucleotides: 12. CDR3 amino acids: CASREGTGDVHYGYTF. The CDR3 nucleotides are TGTGCCAGCAGGGAGGGGACAGGAGACGTCCACTATGGCTACACCTTC.

CDR3 in DNA: TGCGCCAGCAGCCCCGGGACTAGCGGAGGGGGGGAGACCCAGTACTTC. It specifies CASSPGTSGGGETQYF. The chain links TRBV5-1 to TRBJ2-5; 11 bases are a match to TRBD2. V shed 4 bases, J shed 5 bases, and the junction held 10 bases outside the gene matches. Germline V gene sequence: CDR1 SGHRS, CDR2 YFSETQ. This CDR3 spans 16 amino acids. The complete variable domain, with remaining parts taken from reference TRBV5-1 and TRBJ2-5, reads KAGVTQTPRYLIKTRGQQVTLSCSPISGHRSVSWYQQTPGQGLQFLFEYFSETQRNKGNFPGRFSGRQFSNSRSEMNVSTLELGDSALYLCASSPGTSGGGETQYFGPGTRLLVL.

This chain joins TRBV2 and TRBJ1-5; tentative D call: TRBD1 (6 bases). This CDR3 region has 15 residues. V was cut by 5 bases and J by 6 bases, with 17 bases left in between. In germline, CDR1 is SNHLY, CDR2 FYNNEI. The CDR3 sequence is CASSQLPGGGQPQHF. The CDR3, as DNA: TGTGCCAGCAGTCAACTCCCCGGAGGGGGTCAGCCCCAGCATTTT.

This clone was recorded a few times. CDR3 coding DNA: TGTGCCAGCAGTCTTATGGTTTTGAACACTGAAGCTTTCTTT. This gives the protein CASSLMVLNTEAFF. J is TRBJ1-1 and V is TRBV6-5; D gene ambiguous. V was shortened by 5 bases and J by 0 bases, with 10 bases between the two germline ends. The CDR3 covers 14 residues. Germline CDR1 MNHEY, CDR2 SVGAGI.

This clone has just one count. V usage is TRBV7-2 and J usage is TRBJ2-7, with D maybe TRBD1 (6 bases). In germline, CDR1 is SGHTA, CDR2 FQGNSA. The CDR3 extends over 14 amino acids. Between the trimmed V and J ends, which lost 1 base and 6 bases, there was a span of 13 bases. In DNA form, the CDR3 reads TGTGCCAGCAGCTTAGGCGGCAGGGGTAGCGAGCAGTACTTC. Translating it yields CASSLGGRGSEQYF.

This clone was seen once. This sequence joins TRBV5-1 and TRBJ2-2; 9 nucleotides align to TRBD1. J was trimmed by 1 base and V by 4 bases; bases with no gene match: 5. The CDR3 is 16 amino acids. The germline V gene has CDR1 SGHRS and CDR2 YFSETQ. CDR3: CASSPDRGQNTGELFF. The CDR3 DNA is TGCGCCAGCAGCCCGGACAGGGGCCAGAACACCGGGGAGCTGTTTTTT.

This chain joins TRBV7-2 and TRBJ2-1; maybe TRBD2 (6 bases). This CDR3 comprises 13 residues. Trimming removed 1 base from V and 10 bases from J, with 11 bases in between. Germline V lookup: CDR1 SGHTA, CDR2 FQGNSA. CDR3 sequence reads: CASSLVTSGEQFF. CDR3 coding DNA: TGTGCCAGCAGCTTAGTAACGAGCGGGGAGCAGTTCTTC.

A word on this clone: The junction differs from germline at one of its ends, possibly a read error. J is TRBJ1-3 and V is TRBV3-1 (or the pseudogene TRBV3-2), with D perhaps TRBD1 (6 bases). This CDR3 is 15 amino acids long. Germline V gene lookup returns CDR1 LGHDT and CDR2 YNNKEL (reference sequence). CDR3 sequence (DNA): TGTGCCAGCACCCAAACAGGGAGGACTGGAAACACCATATATTTT. Translated: CASTQTGRTGNTIYF.

CDR3 coding DNA: TGTGCCAGCAGCCAACGATATTGGGTGACAGCGAACACTGAAGCTTTCTTT. It translates to CASSQRYWVTANTEAFF. The chain recombines TRBV5-5 with TRBJ1-1, with D possibly being TRBD1 (5 bases). The CDR3 sequence is 17 residues long. CDR1 and CDR2 (germline): SGHKS, YYEKEE (reference sequence). The ends were cut back, 4 bases at V and 1 base at J, with 20 bases in the middle.

The J gene is TRBJ1-4, the V gene TRBV5-1, with D unclear. Per the germline V gene, CDR1 is SGHRS and CDR2 is YFSETQ. This CDR3 has 13 residues. Trimming took off 1 base at V and 6 bases at J, with 7 bases between the two ends. The CDR3 bases are TGCGCCAGCAGCTTGAAACAACATGAAAAACTGTTTTTT. It specifies CASSLKQHEKLFF.

The chain employs TRBV11-2 and TRBJ2-1; D remains unclear. The CDR3 runs to 16 residues. In germline, CDR1 is SGHAT, CDR2 FQNNGV. The ends were cut back, 1 base at V and 2 bases at J, with 12 bases in the middle. The CDR3 DNA is TGTGCCAGCAGCTTAGCCGGTGGGATCACCTACAATGAGCAGTTCTTC. Encoded protein: CASSLAGGITYNEQFF.

The V gene is TRBV9, the J gene TRBJ1-2; D is uncertain. The ends were cut back, 3 bases at V and 7 bases at J, with 22 bases in the middle. The CDR3 runs 16 residues. The V gene's germline CDR1 is SGDLS and CDR2 YYNGEE. CDR3 protein: CASSAQSGVTIRGYTF. The CDR3 DNA reads as TGTGCCAGCAGCGCCCAAAGTGGTGTTACAATTCGTGGCTACACCTTC.

At least ten counts were recorded for this clone. The chain is built from TRBV28 and TRBJ2-7, with TRBD2 matching over 8 bases. This CDR3 is built from 15 residues. The V segment lost 8 bases and the J segment 0 bases; nucleotides outside the gene matches: 9. Germline CDR1 is MDHEN and CDR2 is SYDVKM. The CDR3 region has the DNA TGTGCCAGCCAAGGGACCGGGACTAGCTCCTACGAGCAGTACTTC. Amino acids: CASQGTGTSSYEQYF.

V usage is TRBV5-1 and J usage is TRBJ1-2; 11 bases align to TRBD1. The CDR3 is 15 amino acids. Germline trimming cut 5 bases from V and 3 bases from J; bases unmatched to any gene: 6. Germline V gene lookup returns CDR1 SGHRS and CDR2 YFSETQ. The DNA of the CDR3 is TGCGCCAGCAGAAGGGGACAGGGGGAAGACTATGGCTACACCTTC. Translated: CASRRGQGEDYGYTF.

On this clone: A far larger clone is only one base removed, so a read error is likely. The V and J genes are TRBV28 and TRBJ1-4; D uncertain. The CDR3 totals 11 residues. V shed 6 bases and J shed 4 bases, with 3 bases lying between them. CDR1 and CDR2 (germline): MDHEN, SYDVKM. CDR3 sequence reads: CASRVNEKLFF. For the CDR3, the DNA is TGTGCCAGCAGGGTTAATGAAAAACTGTTTTTT.

V gene TRBV28 combines with J gene TRBJ1-5; 11 nucleotides agree with TRBD1. Per the germline V gene, CDR1 is MDHEN and CDR2 is SYDVKM. V trimming: 1 base; J trimming: 0 bases; junction bases outside the gene matches: 8. The CDR3 totals 19 residues. The CDR3 protein is CASSLLRDRGDSSNQPQHF. CDR3 bases: TGTGCCAGCAGTTTATTAAGGGACAGGGGGGACAGTAGCAATCAGCCCCAGCATTTT.